Following are 21 T cell receptor beta chains from one sample sequenced in a study of regulatory T cells in long-lasting Graves disease. Specified time point: newly diagnosed GD, antithyroid drugs for less than 3 months. Generation of the TCR library employed RNA extracted from PBMCs. In building TCR beta libraries, iRepertoire HTBI primers were used together with Arm-PCR of CDR3 regions. Via MiXCR, TCRdb re-called the multiplex PCR reads, giving one row per CDR3 protein. Altogether around 450,000 distinct CDR3 sequences are present, over 14% being singletons, with the ten largest covering about 8.2%. These same records also appear under a second study, on T cells in Graves' hyperthyroidism and ophthalmopathy.

Sequences were derived from peripheral blood mononuclear cells (PBMCs), sampled at new diagnosis, from a patient treated with antithyroid drugs. Receptor source: a woman aged 40 to 50 with Graves disease.

This clonotype appeared many times. The chain recombines TRBV14 with TRBJ2-7; D perhaps matches TRBD2 (5 bases). V lost 1 base to trimming and J lost 0 bases, with 10 bases between them. Germline V lookup: CDR1 SGHDN, CDR2 FVKESK. CDR3 length equals 15 residues. CDR3 DNA sequence: TGTGCCAGCAGCCAAGTGATAGGGAGCTCCTACGAGCAGTACTTC. Its protein is CASSQVIGSSYEQYF. Full variable domain (outside the CDR3, taken from reference TRBV14 and TRBJ2-7): EAGVTQFPSHSVIEKGQTVTLRCDPISGHDNLYWYRRVMGKEIKFLLHFVKESKQDESGMPNNRFLAERTGGTYSTLKVQPAELEDSGVYFCASSQVIGSSYEQYFGPGTRLTVT.

This clonotype was detected many times. The rearrangement uses TRBV7-2 and TRBJ2-1; TRBD2 matches 8 bases. The CDR3 totals 15 residues. V lost 0 bases, J lost 6 bases, and 4 bases stayed unmatched. Looked up from germline, CDR1 is SGHTA and CDR2 is FQGNSA. CDR3 in DNA: TGTGCCAGCAGCTTAGCGGGACTAGTACCCAATGAGCAGTTCTTC. Amino acid sequence: CASSLAGLVPNEQFF.

Concerning this clonotype: A much bigger clone sits one base away, suggesting this may be a read error. J is TRBJ1-2 and V is TRBV30; D might be TRBD1 (6 bases). The V end was cut by 6 bases, the J end by 7 bases, with 9 bases between. The CDR3 is 10 residues long. Germline V gene data show CDR1 as GTSNPN and CDR2 as SVGIG (reference sequence). CDR3 residues: CACGQCGYTF. The CDR3 region has the DNA TGTGCCTGCGGACAGTGTGGCTACACCTTC.

This clonotype occurred many times. The genes are TRBV28 and TRBJ2-1; 7 bases are shared with TRBD2. Per germline, CDR1 MDHEN and CDR2 SYDVKM. This CDR3 comprises 15 residues. The V gene end was trimmed by 3 bases and the J gene end by 5 bases; junction bases not matched to a gene: 7. Here the CDR3 reads CASSFGASGHNEQFF. The CDR3 region has the DNA TGTGCCAGCAGTTTCGGGGCTAGCGGCCACAATGAGCAGTTCTTC.

J is TRBJ1-5 and V is TRBV5-4; 10 bases match TRBD1. This CDR3 is built from 16 residues. J gave up 3 bases and V 0 bases, and 3 bases lay outside the gene matches. CDR1 SGHNT and CDR2 YYREEE come from the germline V gene (reference sequence). Here the CDR3 reads CASSLGGQGNNQPQHF. In DNA form, the CDR3 reads TGTGCCAGCAGCTTGGGGGGACAGGGGAACAATCAGCCCCAGCATTTT. The entire variable domain, with the rest obtained from reference TRBV5-4 and TRBJ1-5, is as follows: ETGVTQSPTHLIKTRGQQVTLRCSSQSGHNTVSWYQQALGQGPQFIFQYYREEENGRGNFPPRFSGLQFPNYSSELNVNALELDDSALYLCASSLGGQGNNQPQHFGDGTRLSIL.

The chain joins TRBV3-1 to TRBJ2-2; the match to TRBD2 covers 14 bases. The germline V gene encodes CDR1 LGHDT and CDR2 YNNKEL (reference sequence). Germline trimming cut 4 bases from V and 7 bases from J; bases unmatched to any gene: 11. This CDR3 is 18 amino acids long. The CDR3 is CASSPLLTSGRAGGELFF. As DNA, the CDR3 is TGTGCCAGCAGCCCCCTCTTGACTAGCGGGAGGGCCGGCGGGGAGCTGTTTTTT.

V gene TRBV28 combines with J gene TRBJ2-6; TRBD1 aligns across 8 bases. This CDR3 is built from 12 residues. V was clipped by 8 bases and J by 8 bases; unmatched bases: 2. CDR1 and CDR2 (germline): MDHEN, SYDVKM. This CDR3 is CASGQGPNVLTF. In nucleotides, the CDR3 is TGTGCCAGCGGACAGGGTCCCAACGTCCTGACTTTC.

This clonotype was picked up many times. V is TRBV6-1 and J is TRBJ2-3, with 10 nucleotides matching TRBD1. The V gene's germline CDR1 is MNHNS and CDR2 SASEGT. The CDR3 loop spans 15 amino acids. J was trimmed by 3 bases and V by 6 bases; bases with no gene match: 6. For the CDR3, the DNA is TGTGCCAGCAGAAGACAGGGGGCAGTGACAGATACGCAGTATTTT. This gives the protein CASRRQGAVTDTQYF.

The chain combines TRBV19 with TRBJ1-2; D is perhaps TRBD1 (6 bases). CDR1 and CDR2 (germline): LNHDA, SQIVND (reference sequence). With 3 bases removed from V and 3 bases from J, the gap between germline ends came to 17 bases. The CDR3 is 16 amino acids. In nucleotides, the CDR3 is TGTGCCAGTAGTATTAGGGGGGGGGGCAGGGACTATGGCTACACCTTC. This translates into CASSIRGGGRDYGYTF.

Ten or more counts support this clonotype. The CDR3 DNA reads as TGTGCCAGCAGACCCCGACTAGCGGTTCATGAGCAGTTCTTC. Encoded protein: CASRPRLAVHEQFF. The chain joins TRBV28 to TRBJ2-1; 9 nucleotides line up with TRBD2. From germline, CDR1 is MDHEN and CDR2 SYDVKM. Trimming took 6 bases from V and 8 from J; bases not matched to a gene: 8. The CDR3 is 14 residues long.

A remark on this clonotype: Possible read error: a much larger clone is one base away. The CDR3 spells CASRPLNVPHNEQFF. The CDR3 nucleotides are TGTGCCAGCAGACCTCTCAATGTCCCTCACAATGAGCAGTTCTTC. The chain carries TRBV9 and TRBJ2-1, with D unresolved. V lost 5 bases, J lost 5 bases, and 17 bases lay in between. Looked up from germline, CDR1 is SGDLS and CDR2 is YYNGEE. The CDR3 length is 15 residues.

This clonotype was seen many times. The chain combines TRBV28 with TRBJ2-1; D possibly matches TRBD1 or TRBD2 (5 bases each). V was cut by 2 bases and J by 8 bases, with 13 bases left in between. This CDR3 has 14 amino acids. The germline V gene encodes CDR1 MDHEN and CDR2 SYDVKM. The CDR3: CASSLEGARDEQFF. The CDR3 DNA reads TGTGCCAGCAGTTTAGAGGGAGCCAGGGATGAGCAGTTCTTC.

This chain connects TRBV2 to TRBJ2-7; 7 bases align to TRBD1. Unmatched junction bases numbered 11, after V lost 6 bases and J lost 6 bases. CDR1 and CDR2 (germline): SNHLY, FYNNEI. CDR3 length: 14 residues. The CDR3 region has the DNA TGTGCCAGCAGCCTTGACAGGGTCGTAGGCGAGCAGTACTTC. Translated: CASSLDRVVGEQYF.

This clonotype was counted between two and nine times. The V and J genes are TRBV9 and TRBJ2-5; 9 bases match TRBD1. This CDR3 contains 15 residues. CDR1 is SGDLS, CDR2 YYNGEE, per germline. V was clipped by 1 base and J by 5 bases; unmatched bases: 6. CDR3 nucleotides: TGTGCCAGCAGCGTACGGACAGGGGACGGGGAGACCCAGTACTTC. Translating gives CASSVRTGDGETQYF. The full variable domain, with the rest looked up from reference TRBV9 and TRBJ2-5, is DSGVTQTPKHLITATGQRVTLRCSPRSGDLSVYWYQQSLDQGLQFLIQYYNGEERAKGNILERFSAQQFPDLHSELNLSSLELGDSALYFCASSVRTGDGETQYFGPGTRLLVL.

This clonotype was detected many times. The CDR3 nucleotides read TGTGCCAGCAGTGAAATTGAACTGCGAACGTCCTACAATGAGCAGTTCTTC. Protein: CASSEIELRTSYNEQFF. The V and J genes are TRBV2 and TRBJ2-1, with D unclear. The CDR3 has 17 residues. Per germline, CDR1 SNHLY and CDR2 FYNNEI. Deletions cut 2 bases from V and 1 base from J, with 15 bases between.

The gene calls are TRBV4-1 and TRBJ2-3; 16 bases are a match to TRBD2. Trimming cost V 5 bases and J 2 bases; bases outside gene matches: 7. The CDR3 sequence is 18 residues long. From germline, CDR1 is MGHRA and CDR2 YSYEKL. CDR3 nucleotide sequence: TGCGCCAGCAGCGCGGGACTAGCGGGAGGGCTCTTCACAGATACGCAGTATTTT. This codes for CASSAGLAGGLFTDTQYF.

This clonotype was seen many times. The chain is built from TRBV10-3 and TRBJ1-6, with D uncertain. The CDR3 spans 12 residues. The germline V gene encodes CDR1 ENHRY and CDR2 SYGVKD. Deletions cut 3 bases from V and 6 bases from J, with 3 bases between. This CDR3 reads CAISDSNSPLHF. CDR3 DNA: TGTGCCATCAGTGACAGTAATTCACCCCTCCACTTT.

This sequence joins TRBV4-2 and TRBJ1-6, with 8 bases fitting TRBD1. From germline, CDR1 is LGHNA and CDR2 YNFKEQ. The CDR3 spans 16 residues. J lost 5 bases, V lost 1 base, and 4 bases had no gene match. The CDR3: CASSQAWGQDNSPLHF. CDR3 DNA sequence: TGTGCCAGCAGCCAAGCCTGGGGACAGGATAATTCACCCCTCCACTTT.

This clonotype was observed at least ten times. The chain recombines TRBV6-2 or TRBV6-3 with TRBJ2-2; D possibly corresponds to TRBD2 (6 bases). The V end was cut by 4 bases, the J end by 7 bases, with 25 bases between. Germline CDR1 is MNHEY and CDR2 is SVGEGT. This CDR3 has 18 residues. The CDR3: CASSLLKRVPSPDGELFF. The CDR3 DNA sequence: TGTGCCAGCAGTTTACTGAAGCGGGTACCCAGCCCTGACGGGGAGCTGTTTTTT.

The table lists this clonotype with many counts. The J gene is TRBJ1-2, the V gene TRBV2; D is ambiguous. The CDR3 has 14 amino acids. Trimming cost V 2 bases and J 4 bases, with 11 bases left between them. In germline, CDR1 is SNHLY, CDR2 FYNNEI. The DNA of the CDR3 is TGTGCCAGCAGTGAAAGCGGACTAAGCTATGGCTACACCTTC. Amino acid sequence: CASSESGLSYGYTF.

This clonotype came up many times. The V gene is TRBV2, the J gene TRBJ1-1; perhaps TRBD1 as D (5 bases). The CDR3 has 15 amino acids. Trimming took off 3 bases at V and 4 bases at J, with 15 bases between the two ends. CDR1 SNHLY and CDR2 FYNNEI come from the germline V gene. CDR3 protein: CASSEGWRGGTEAFF. The CDR3 DNA is TGTGCCAGCAGTGAGGGTTGGAGGGGTGGCACTGAAGCTTTCTTT.